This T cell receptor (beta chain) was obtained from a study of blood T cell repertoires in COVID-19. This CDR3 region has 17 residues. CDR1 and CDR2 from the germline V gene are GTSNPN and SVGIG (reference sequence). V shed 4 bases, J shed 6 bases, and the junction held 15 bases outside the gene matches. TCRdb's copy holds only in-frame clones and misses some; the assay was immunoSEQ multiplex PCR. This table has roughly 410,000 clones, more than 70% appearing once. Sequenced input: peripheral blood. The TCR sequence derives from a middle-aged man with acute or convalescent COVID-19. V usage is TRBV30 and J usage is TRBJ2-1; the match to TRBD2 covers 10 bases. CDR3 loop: CAWTLGYGLAVINEQFF. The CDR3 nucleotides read TGTGCCTGGACCCTAGGGTATGGACTAGCGGTGATCAATGAGCAGTTCTTC.